This T cell receptor (beta chain) emerged from a study of blood T cell repertoires in COVID-19. Profiling relied on immunoSEQ multiplex PCR, and the TCRdb table lists in-frame clones only, not all of them. This sample yields roughly 180,000 clones, of which 94% are seen a single time; 0.6% to 0.9% belongs to the top ten. This clone was counted once. This CDR3 has 13 amino acids. Per the germline V gene, CDR1 is SGHTA and CDR2 is FQGNSA. The germline V and J ends were trimmed by 2 bases and 3 bases, with 8 bases remaining between them. This clonotype originated in a man under 40 with COVID-19, enrolled during active disease. Sequenced input: peripheral blood. This chain connects TRBV7-2 to TRBJ2-7; a possible D gene is TRBD2 (6 bases). The CDR3 bases are TGTGCCAGCAGCTTACGGGGGAACTACGAGCAGTACTTC. Amino acid sequence: CASSLRGNYEQYF.